One sample yielded the 24 T cell receptor beta chains listed below, sequenced in a study of CD8+ T cells in alopecia areata. Regarding treatment: oral pan-JAK inhibitor, 5-10 mg twice daily. Reverse transcription of extracted RNA yielded cDNA, which provided the sequencing template. Method: immunoSEQ multiplex PCR; TCRdb's copy keeps in-frame clones and lacks some. The sample contains 150,000 to 200,000 clones, roughly 50% of which appear only once. The material sequenced was CD8+ T cells sorted from blood, taken at week 24, from a patient treated with tofacitinib. These receptor sequences come from a human donor with alopecia areata.

The chain uses TRBV25-1 and TRBJ1-1; D unclear. Trimming left V 5 bases short and J 8 bases short, with 9 bases between. This CDR3 is 11 amino acids long. Germline CDR1 is MGHDK and CDR2 is SYGVNS. CDR3 loop: CASSLAQEAFF. DNA of the CDR3: TGTGCCAGCAGTTTAGCCCAGGAAGCTTTCTTT.

The J gene is TRBJ2-7, the V gene TRBV27, with 7 bases fitting TRBD2. J was trimmed by 5 bases and V by 4 bases; bases with no gene match: 2. The CDR3 extends over 12 amino acids. The germline V gene encodes CDR1 MNHEY and CDR2 SMNVEV (reference sequence). Here the CDR3 reads CASSSGRDEQYF. The DNA of the CDR3 is TGTGCCAGCAGTTCAGGGAGGGACGAGCAGTACTTC.

V and J are TRBV15 and TRBJ1-5; D gene ambiguous. There are 12 residues in the CDR3. Trimming removed 5 bases at V and 2 bases at J, with 4 bases between. Looked up from germline, CDR1 is LNHNV and CDR2 is YYDKDF (reference sequence). The CDR3 sequence is CATSEGNQPQHF. The CDR3 nucleotides are TGTGCCACCAGCGAGGGCAATCAGCCCCAGCATTTT.

The V gene is TRBV14, the J gene TRBJ1-2; D call uncertain. Trimming stripped 1 base from V and 2 bases from J, with 5 bases between. Germline values: CDR1 SGHDN, CDR2 FVKESK. The CDR3 sequence is 13 residues long. The chain's CDR3 is CASSQARNYGYTF. The CDR3 DNA sequence: TGTGCCAGCAGCCAAGCCCGGAACTATGGCTACACCTTC.

J is TRBJ1-2 and V is TRBV30; D gene unclear. The CDR3 is 14 residues long. V was clipped by 5 bases and J by 1 base, with 14 bases between them. Germline V gene data show CDR1 as GTSNPN and CDR2 as SVGIG (reference sequence). The CDR3 reads CAWETMEGNYGYTF. Here the CDR3 DNA reads TGTGCCTGGGAAACAATGGAGGGTAACTATGGCTACACCTTC.

The rearrangement uses TRBV7-2 and TRBJ2-5, with 8 positions matching TRBD2. CDR3 length: 15 residues. Germline V gene lookup returns CDR1 SGHTA and CDR2 FQGNSA. The V gene end was trimmed by 5 bases and the J gene end by 4 bases; junction bases not matched to a gene: 9. The CDR3 DNA follows: TGTGCCAGCAGCCCGGGACTAGGAGCGGCAGAGACCCAGTACTTC. It encodes CASSPGLGAAETQYF.

The chain employs TRBV5-1 and TRBJ2-1, with 8 positions matching TRBD2. The CDR3 spans 15 residues. The trim removed 3 bases at V and 9 bases at J, leaving 11 bases unmatched. Germline CDR1 reads SGHRS; CDR2 reads YFSETQ. CDR3 coding DNA: TGCGCCAGCAGCTCTACTAGCGGAGCAGGTGGTGAGCAGTTCTTC. It is translated as CASSSTSGAGGEQFF. The full variable domain, rest sourced from reference TRBV5-1 and TRBJ2-1, is KAGVTQTPRYLIKTRGQQVTLSCSPISGHRSVSWYQQTPGQGLQFLFEYFSETQRNKGNFPGRFSGRQFSNSRSEMNVSTLELGDSALYLCASSSTSGAGGEQFFGPGTRLTVL.

This clone was detected a few times. The V call is TRBV25-1, the J call TRBJ1-1; D ambiguous. V dropped 8 bases and J dropped 5 bases, with 6 bases sitting between them. This CDR3 has 10 residues. CDR1 and CDR2 from the germline V gene are MGHDK and SYGVNS. The CDR3 reads CASHGTEAFF. The CDR3 nucleotides are TGTGCCAGCCACGGTACTGAAGCTTTCTTT.

This clone has a handful of counts. The chain is built from TRBV7-9 and TRBJ1-2; no definite D call. CDR1 and CDR2 from the germline V gene are SEHNR and FQNEAQ (reference sequence). The CDR3 runs 18 residues. V was shortened by 0 bases and J by 0 bases, with 17 bases between the two germline ends. The CDR3 bases are TGTGCCAGCAGCTTAGCCCGATCCGGATCAGCCCCTAACTATGGCTACACCTTC. It translates to CASSLARSGSAPNYGYTF.

The chain couples TRBV2 to TRBJ1-5; TRBD1 matches at 10 bases. V was clipped by 6 bases and J by 15 bases; unmatched bases: 11. The CDR3 is 13 residues long. Germline V gene lookup returns CDR1 SNHLY and CDR2 FYNNEI. The CDR3, as DNA: TGTGCCAGCAGCGAATGGCTGGGACAGGGGTGGCATTTT. Residues: CASSEWLGQGWHF.

The genes are TRBV4-1 and TRBJ2-1; 9 nucleotides agree with TRBD1. Trimming cost V 2 bases and J 3 bases; bases outside gene matches: 8. The germline V gene has CDR1 MGHRA and CDR2 YSYEKL. CDR3 length equals 17 residues. CDR3 amino acids: CASSQPLDRGNYNEQFF. The CDR3 nucleotides are TGCGCCAGCAGCCAACCATTGGACAGGGGTAACTACAATGAGCAGTTCTTC.

J is TRBJ2-5 and V is TRBV27, with TRBD2 as a possible D gene (5 bases). Germline CDR1 MNHEY, CDR2 SMNVEV (reference sequence). Trimming pared 4 bases from V and 4 bases from J, leaving 13 bases between. The CDR3 has 14 amino acids. CDR3 residues: CASSSLAGLETQYF. Here the CDR3 DNA reads TGTGCCAGCAGTTCCCTAGCTGGGTTAGAGACCCAGTACTTC.

This clone has only a few counts. Distinct nucleotide sequences in the sample also encode this CDR3. The chain employs TRBV5-1 and TRBJ2-7; D assignment may be TRBD1 or TRBD2 (5 bases each). The CDR3 length is 15 residues. Germline V gene data show CDR1 as SGHRS and CDR2 as YFSETQ. The V end was cut by 3 bases, the J end by 0 bases, with 13 bases between. In DNA, the CDR3 is TGCGCCAGCAGCTACGGGACGGGAAGCTCCTACGAGCAGTACTTC. This encodes CASSYGTGSSYEQYF.

This clone has more than one count but fewer than ten. The chain uses TRBV2 and TRBJ2-1; D gene ambiguous. Trimming pared 7 bases from V and 9 bases from J, leaving 22 bases between. Germline CDR1 SNHLY, CDR2 FYNNEI. This CDR3 has 15 amino acids. CDR3 sequence: CASKKPLPPVGEQFF. The DNA of the CDR3 is TGTGCCAGCAAAAAACCCCTCCCCCCCGTGGGTGAGCAGTTCTTC.

The CDR3 loop reads CAWTLPGSYEQYF. The CDR3 DNA follows: TGTGCCTGGACGCTGCCGGGTTCCTACGAGCAGTACTTC. The chain has TRBV30 and TRBJ2-7; D is undetermined. Germline V gene sequence: CDR1 GTSNPN, CDR2 SVGIG (reference sequence). This CDR3 contains 13 residues. Trimming removed 4 bases at V and 1 base at J, with 11 bases between.

This rearrangement joins TRBV29-1 to TRBJ1-2; D is ambiguous. The CDR3 contains 15 residues. Trimming shortened V by 1 base and J by 3 bases, and 15 bases separated the two germline ends. Germline V gene sequence: CDR1 SQVTM, CDR2 ANQGSEA. In DNA, the CDR3 is TGCAGCGTTGAAGTCGAGAATACCCGCTACTATGGCTACACCTTC. Its protein is CSVEVENTRYYGYTF.

V usage is TRBV11-1 and J usage is TRBJ2-5; 10 bases agree with TRBD2. CDR3 length: 17 amino acids. The germline CDR1 and CDR2 sequences are SGHAT and FQDESV (reference sequence). Trimming cost V 7 bases and J 2 bases; bases outside gene matches: 13. In nucleotides, the CDR3 is TGTGCCAGCATCATGGGGCTAGCGGGGGACACACAAGAGACCCAGTACTTC. Translation: CASIMGLAGDTQETQYF.

The chain employs TRBV29-1 and TRBJ2-7; tentative D call: TRBD2 (6 bases). There are 14 residues in the CDR3. Germline CDR1 SQVTM, CDR2 ANQGSEA. Trimming removed 1 base from V and 0 bases from J, with 10 bases in between. CDR3 residues: CSVEVVGGSYEQYF. CDR3 sequence (DNA): TGCAGCGTTGAAGTCGTCGGGGGCTCCTACGAGCAGTACTTC.

This sequence joins TRBV2 and TRBJ2-5; 9 bases match TRBD2. After removal of 6 bases from V and 0 bases from J, the junction contained 5 bases not matched to a gene. The germline gives CDR1 SNHLY, CDR2 FYNNEI. The length of the CDR3 is 15 residues. In nucleotides, the CDR3 is TGTGCCAGCAGGGAGACTAGCGGCTACCAAGAGACCCAGTACTTC. Translating it yields CASRETSGYQETQYF.

In its sample, this clone was seen a few times. The chain links TRBV27 to TRBJ2-2; D gene unclear. Germline V gives CDR1 MNHEY, CDR2 SMNVEV (reference sequence). V was trimmed by 7 bases and J by 7 bases, leaving 10 bases between them. The CDR3 loop spans 12 amino acids. The CDR3 here is CASTSKNGELFF. The CDR3 DNA sequence: TGTGCCAGCACCTCCAAGAACGGGGAGCTGTTTTTT.

There are a few counts of this clone. This chain links TRBV9 with TRBJ1-2, with D possibly TRBD1 on 6 matching bases. The V gene lost 4 bases and the J gene lost 4 bases, with 11 bases spanning the gap. Per germline, CDR1 SGDLS and CDR2 YYNGEE. The CDR3 runs to 13 residues. CDR3 bases: TGTGCCAGCAGCCTAGACAGGTCCTATGGCTACACCTTC. Its protein is CASSLDRSYGYTF.

A few counts support this clone. The chain is built from TRBV9 and TRBJ1-2, with D unclear. Germline V gene sequence: CDR1 SGDLS, CDR2 YYNGEE. The CDR3 sequence is 12 residues long. V shed 1 base and J shed 5 bases, with 6 bases lying between them. The CDR3 region is CASSVTSYGYTF. CDR3 DNA: TGTGCCAGCAGCGTAACCAGTTATGGCTACACCTTC.

This clone was seen a handful of times. V and J are TRBV7-9 and TRBJ2-6; D may be TRBD1 (6 bases). Germline V lookup: CDR1 SEHNR, CDR2 FQNEAQ (reference sequence). With 4 bases removed from V and 0 bases from J, the gap between germline ends came to 13 bases. The CDR3 loop spans 17 amino acids. The CDR3 DNA follows: TGTGCCAGCAGCTCAAGGGGGAGCTCCTCTGGGGCCAACGTCCTGACTTTC. It yields the protein CASSSRGSSSGANVLTF. Full variable domain (remainder filled in from reference TRBV7-9 and TRBJ2-6): DTGVSQNPRHKITKRGQNVTFRCDPISEHNRLYWYRQTLGQGPEFLTYFQNEAQLEKSRLLSDRFSAERPKGSFSTLEIQRTEQGDSAMYLCASSSRGSSSGANVLTFGAGSRLTVL.

V usage is TRBV5-1 and J usage is TRBJ2-2; the D gene could be TRBD1 or TRBD2 (5 bases each). Germline-derived CDR1 and CDR2 are SGHRS and YFSETQ. Trimming removed 1 base at V and 2 bases at J, with 9 bases between. CDR3 length equals 15 residues. CDR3 amino acids: CASSLRDPNTGELFF. The CDR3 coding sequence is TGCGCCAGCAGCTTGAGGGACCCCAACACCGGGGAGCTGTTTTTT.